This section outlines one TCR beta chain sequence together with its context. These data come from a study of cytomegalovirus exposure and HLA in healthy donors. CDR3 length equals 15 residues. Trimming took 1 base from V and 6 from J, leaving 14 bases between them. The germline V gene encodes CDR1 SGHRS and CDR2 YFSETQ. 13 Jbeta primers and 60 Vbeta primers were used for the PCR. The protocol was immunoSEQ multiplex PCR, while the TCRdb copy is restricted to in-frame clones and leaves out a portion. The sample contains fewer than 200,000 clones, around 80% of which appear only once. The V call is TRBV5-1, the J call TRBJ2-1; D possibly corresponds to TRBD1 (5 bases). Material for sequencing was PBMCs. The origin of this receptor is a woman in her fifties or sixties in good health and CMV-seropositive. CDR3: CASSLHGIRGNEQFF. CDR3 bases: TGCGCCAGCAGCTTGCACGGAATAAGGGGCAATGAGCAGTTCTTC. The full variable domain, its missing parts supplied by reference TRBV5-1 and TRBJ2-1, is KAGVTQTPRYLIKTRGQQVTLSCSPISGHRSVSWYQQTPGQGLQFLFEYFSETQRNKGNFPGRFSGRQFSNSRSEMNVSTLELGDSALYLCASSLHGIRGNEQFFGPGTRLTVL.